A single sample is the source of the 23 T cell receptor beta chains below, sequenced in a study of blood T cell repertoires in COVID-19. Generated by immunoSEQ multiplex PCR, the TCRdb table keeps only in-frame clones and is missing some. Among under 55,000 clones listed, 60% to 80% were seen once. The sequenced sample consisted of peripheral blood. The origin of the receptors is a man aged 70 or older with acute or convalescent COVID-19.

The rearrangement links TRBV7-2 to TRBJ1-2, with TRBD1 as a possible D gene (6 bases). The CDR3 length is 13 residues. Germline-derived CDR1 and CDR2 are SGHTA and FQGNSA. The germline V and J ends were trimmed by 5 bases and 4 bases, with 11 bases remaining between them. CDR3 amino acids: CASSRRGRYGYTF. In DNA form, the CDR3 reads TGTGCCAGCAGCCGCAGGGGCCGCTATGGCTACACCTTC.

V usage is TRBV9 and J usage is TRBJ1-1, with D unresolved. CDR1 is SGDLS, CDR2 YYNGEE, per germline. The V end lost 4 bases, the J end lost 1 base, and 14 bases lay between the germline ends. This CDR3 contains 15 residues. The CDR3 sequence: CASSPSTGPNTEAFF. CDR3 DNA: TGTGCCAGCAGCCCCTCGACGGGTCCGAACACTGAAGCTTTCTTT. The entire variable domain, with the rest obtained from reference TRBV9 and TRBJ1-1, is as follows: DSGVTQTPKHLITATGQRVTLRCSPRSGDLSVYWYQQSLDQGLQFLIQYYNGEERAKGNILERFSAQQFPDLHSELNLSSLELGDSALYFCASSPSTGPNTEAFFGQGTRLTVV.

The chain employs TRBV10-3 and TRBJ1-6, with D perhaps matching TRBD1 (5 bases). CDR1 is ENHRY, CDR2 SYGVKD, per germline. V was cut by 11 bases and J by 9 bases, with 11 bases left in between. The CDR3 runs to 11 residues. CDR3 sequence reads: CASGGGSPLHF. The CDR3 DNA is TGTGCCTCCGGGGGAGGTTCACCCCTCCACTTT.

The rearrangement uses TRBV5-4 and TRBJ2-7, with D possibly TRBD1 on 5 matching bases. V dropped 3 bases and J dropped 2 bases, with 15 bases sitting between them. The V gene's germline CDR1 is SGHNT and CDR2 YYREEE (reference sequence). This CDR3 has 15 amino acids. CDR3 in DNA: TGTGCCAGCAGCTGGGGCCCGCTGCCTACCTACGAGCAGTACTTC. It yields the protein CASSWGPLPTYEQYF.

The chain has TRBV29-1 and TRBJ2-2, with D perhaps matching TRBD1 (6 bases). This CDR3 comprises 12 residues. Trimming stripped 6 bases from V and 6 bases from J, with 11 bases between. CDR1 is SQVTM, CDR2 ANQGSEA, per germline. This CDR3 is CSVLQGSGELFF. The CDR3 bases are TGCAGCGTGTTACAGGGATCCGGGGAGCTGTTTTTT.

V is TRBV6-5 and J is TRBJ1-6, with D possibly being TRBD1 (6 bases). The CDR3 is 13 residues long. V lost 6 bases, J lost 6 bases, and 9 bases lay in between. Germline CDR1 reads MNHEY; CDR2 reads SVGAGI. CDR3: CASRGGGNSPLHF. CDR3 bases: TGTGCCAGCAGGGGAGGGGGTAATTCACCCCTCCACTTT.

V usage is TRBV7-2 and J usage is TRBJ1-2, with D possibly matching TRBD1 (5 bases). The germline CDR1 and CDR2 sequences are SGHTA and FQGNSA. The CDR3 sequence is 14 residues long. Trimming took off 1 base at V and 8 bases at J, with 14 bases between the two ends. In nucleotides, the CDR3 is TGTGCCAGCAGCTTAGAACAGTCAAGGGGAGGCTACACCTTC. Translating it yields CASSLEQSRGGYTF.

V gene TRBV9 combines with J gene TRBJ2-5; TRBD2 matches 9 bases. This CDR3 is built from 16 residues. The germline V gene encodes CDR1 SGDLS and CDR2 YYNGEE. With 0 bases clipped from V and 4 bases from J, the junction kept 7 bases outside the gene matches. The CDR3 region has the DNA TGTGCCAGCAGCGTAGGTGGGCGAGCGGGGGGAGAGACCCAGTACTTC. Residues: CASSVGGRAGGETQYF.

The genes are TRBV11-3 and TRBJ2-7; TRBD1 might be the D (6 bases). CDR1 SGHNT and CDR2 YENEEA come from the germline V gene. The V end lost 5 bases, the J end lost 6 bases, and 17 bases lay between the germline ends. The CDR3 sequence is 14 residues long. CDR3 loop: CASSQRDTVGEQYF. The CDR3 DNA is TGTGCCAGCAGCCAACGGGACACCGTCGGCGAGCAGTACTTC.

The gene calls are TRBV5-6 and TRBJ1-1; tentatively, D is TRBD1 (5 bases). The V gene's germline CDR1 is SGHDT and CDR2 YYEEEE. The germline V and J ends were trimmed by 0 bases and 7 bases, with 13 bases remaining between them. CDR3 length: 14 residues. CDR3 bases: TGTGCCAGCAGCTTGGGTAGGGGCATCCGTGAAGCTTTCTTT. Its protein is CASSLGRGIREAFF. Full variable domain (rest looked up from reference TRBV5-6 and TRBJ1-1): DAGVTQSPTHLIKTRGQQVTLRCSPKSGHDTVSWYQQALGQGPQFIFQYYEEEERQRGNFPDRFSGHQFPNYSSELNVNALLLGDSALYLCASSLGRGIREAFFGQGTRLTVV.

CDR3: CASSSQVRDGYTF. The CDR3 nucleotides read TGTGCCAGCAGTTCTCAGGTTAGAGATGGCTACACCTTC. The rearrangement links TRBV12-3 or TRBV12-4 to TRBJ1-2; no definite D call. Trimming stripped 4 bases from V and 6 bases from J, with 12 bases between. This CDR3 has 13 residues.

J is TRBJ1-1 and V is TRBV28; 7 bases line up with TRBD1. The CDR3 runs to 16 residues. V lost 2 bases, J lost 0 bases, and 6 bases stayed unmatched. Germline V gene data show CDR1 as MDHEN and CDR2 as SYDVKM. The CDR3 reads CASSLPTGTMNTEAFF. The CDR3 nucleotides are TGTGCCAGCAGTTTACCGACAGGGACCATGAACACTGAAGCTTTCTTT.

The chain couples TRBV7-2 to TRBJ2-3; 8 positions match TRBD2. V shed 1 base, J shed 2 bases, and the junction held 5 bases outside the gene matches. The CDR3 has 16 amino acids. Germline V gene sequence: CDR1 SGHTA, CDR2 FQGNSA. CDR3 in amino acids: CASSLGPAGATDTQYF. The CDR3 DNA is TGTGCCAGCAGCTTAGGCCCAGCGGGGGCCACAGATACGCAGTATTTT.

The chain has TRBV7-9 and TRBJ1-2, with 7 bases lining up with TRBD1. The germline V gene encodes CDR1 SEHNR and CDR2 FQNEAQ (reference sequence). J gave up 8 bases and V 2 bases, and 5 bases lay outside the gene matches. This CDR3 is 13 amino acids long. In nucleotides, the CDR3 is TGTGCCAGCAGCTTAACCGACAGGGAAGGCTACACCTTC. This encodes CASSLTDREGYTF.

The rearrangement joins TRBV19 to TRBJ1-3; a possible D gene is TRBD1 (5 bases). Germline CDR1 is LNHDA and CDR2 is SQIVND (reference sequence). Trimming left V 3 bases short and J 1 base short, with 10 bases between. The CDR3 sequence is 15 residues long. The CDR3 protein is CASSMEGNSGNTIYF. The CDR3 DNA reads as TGTGCCAGTAGTATGGAGGGGAATTCTGGAAACACCATATATTTT.

This chain joins TRBV10-3 and TRBJ2-7; no reliable D call. Germline V CDR1 and CDR2: ENHRY, SYGVKD. The CDR3 covers 14 residues. V was shortened by 0 bases and J by 0 bases, with 6 bases between the two germline ends. The CDR3 DNA reads TGTGCCATCAGTGAGTCCCAGGACTCCTACGAGCAGTACTTC. Amino acids: CAISESQDSYEQYF.

The CDR3 sequence: CASNNDRHQRSPLHF. The CDR3, as DNA: TGTGCCAGCAATAACGACAGACACCAACGATCACCCCTCCACTTT. This chain joins TRBV6-5 and TRBJ1-6; D may be TRBD1 (5 bases). The CDR3 sequence is 15 residues long. Trimming removed 7 bases from V and 10 bases from J, with 20 bases in between. Looked up from germline, CDR1 is MNHEY and CDR2 is SVGAGI.

The gene calls are TRBV5-1 and TRBJ2-3; the match to TRBD1 covers 8 bases. Germline lookup yields CDR1 SGHRS and CDR2 YFSETQ. V shed 4 bases, J shed 3 bases, and the junction held 7 bases outside the gene matches. This CDR3 spans 15 amino acids. The CDR3 region has the DNA TGCGCCAGCAGCCTCAGGGGGCAGGGGACAGATACGCAGTATTTT. Its protein is CASSLRGQGTDTQYF.

The chain recombines TRBV23-1 with TRBJ2-2, with 8 bases matching TRBD1. TRBV23-1 carries the ORF label, with uncertain function. The J segment lost 3 bases and the V segment lost 4 bases, leaving 10 bases of the junction unmatched. The CDR3 has 17 residues. The CDR3 reads CASSLRDRGIDTGELFF. CDR3 DNA: TGCGCCAGCAGTCTCCGAGACAGGGGAATCGACACCGGGGAGCTGTTTTTT.

As DNA, the CDR3 is TGTGCCAGCAGCGCGCAAGCGGGGGGCTTTCCCACAGATACGCAGTATTTT. Protein sequence: CASSAQAGGFPTDTQYF. The genes are TRBV7-2 and TRBJ2-3, with TRBD2 identical over 9 bases. The CDR3 totals 17 residues. The J segment lost 2 bases and the V segment lost 5 bases, leaving 11 bases of the junction unmatched. Germline assignment: CDR1 SGHTA and CDR2 FQGNSA.

J is TRBJ1-2 and V is TRBV11-2, with 9 positions matching TRBD1. Germline V gene sequence: CDR1 SGHAT, CDR2 FQNNGV. The CDR3 loop spans 16 amino acids. V shed 2 bases, J shed 7 bases, and the junction held 11 bases outside the gene matches. CDR3 nucleotides: TGTGCCAGCAGCTTAAGCCGGGACAGGGTCGCGGGTGGCTACACCTTC. Its translation is CASSLSRDRVAGGYTF.

V gene TRBV9 combines with J gene TRBJ2-3; D may be TRBD1 (6 bases). The CDR3 covers 15 residues. CDR1 and CDR2 from the germline V gene are SGDLS and YYNGEE. V was shortened by 3 bases and J by 2 bases, with 13 bases between the two germline ends. This CDR3 reads CASSGVDRFTDTQYF. The CDR3 region has the DNA TGTGCCAGCAGCGGGGTGGACAGATTCACAGATACGCAGTATTTT.

This clone was counted once. The J gene is TRBJ1-2, the V gene TRBV4-1; D not certain. The CDR3 loop spans 15 amino acids. The V gene's germline CDR1 is MGHRA and CDR2 YSYEKL. The ends were cut back, 3 bases at V and 3 bases at J, with 14 bases in the middle. CDR3 in amino acids: CASSHQLTVDYGYTF. CDR3 DNA: TGCGCCAGCAGCCACCAGCTCACAGTGGACTATGGCTACACCTTC.